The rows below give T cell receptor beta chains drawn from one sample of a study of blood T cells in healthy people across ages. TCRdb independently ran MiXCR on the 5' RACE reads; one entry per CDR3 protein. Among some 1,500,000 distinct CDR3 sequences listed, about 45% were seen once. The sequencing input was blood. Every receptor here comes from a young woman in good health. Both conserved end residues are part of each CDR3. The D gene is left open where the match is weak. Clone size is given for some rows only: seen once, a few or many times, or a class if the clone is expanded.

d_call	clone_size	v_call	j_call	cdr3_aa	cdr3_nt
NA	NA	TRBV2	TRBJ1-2	CASSGAQAYGYTF	TGTGCCAGCAGTGGAGCTCAGGCCTATGGCTACACCTTC
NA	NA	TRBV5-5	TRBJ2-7	CDSSLDSYEQYF	TGTGACAGCAGCTTAGACTCCTACGAGCAGTACTTC
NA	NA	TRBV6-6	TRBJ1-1	CASRNTGTNTEAFF	TGTGCCAGCAGGAATACAGGAACCAACACTGAAGCTTTCTTT
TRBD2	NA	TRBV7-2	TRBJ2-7	CASSFTSSGTSGSNHEQYF	TGTGCCAGCAGCTTTACTTCATCCGGGACTAGCGGGAGTAACCACGAGCAGTACTTC
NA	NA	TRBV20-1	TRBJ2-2	CSARDQRLNTGELFF	TGCAGTGCTAGAGATCAGCGGCTGAACACCGGGGAGCTGTTTTTT
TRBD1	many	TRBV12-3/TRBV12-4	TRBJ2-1	CASSPGQGNEQFF	TGTGCCAGCAGCCCCGGACAGGGCAATGAGCAGTTCTTC
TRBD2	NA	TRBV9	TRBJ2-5	CASSVDSGRETQYF	TGTGCCAGCAGCGTAGATAGCGGGAGAGAGACCCAGTACTTC
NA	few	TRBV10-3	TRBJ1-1	CAISESKRVDTEAFF	TGTGCCATCAGTGAGTCTAAGAGGGTAGATACTGAAGCTTTCTTT
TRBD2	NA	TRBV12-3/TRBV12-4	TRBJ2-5	CASSLGSGGAETQYF	TGTGCCAGCAGTTTAGGTAGCGGGGGGGCAGAGACCCAGTACTTC
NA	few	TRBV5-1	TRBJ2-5	CASSLLQGGYNEQYF	TGCGCCAGCAGCTTACTCCAGGGCGGCTACAATGAGCAGTACTTC
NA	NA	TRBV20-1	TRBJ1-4	CSARRAVAPPGATNEKLFF	TGCAGTGCTAGGAGGGCAGTCGCTCCGCCGGGCGCAACTAATGAAAAACTGTTTTTT
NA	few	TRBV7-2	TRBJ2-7	CASSLGQFLDNEQYF	TGTGCCAGCAGCTTAGGCCAGTTTCTCGACAATGAGCAGTACTTC
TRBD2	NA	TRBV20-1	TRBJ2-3	CSARVGGAADTQYF	TGCAGTGCTAGAGTCGGGGGGGCAGCAGATACGCAGTATTTT
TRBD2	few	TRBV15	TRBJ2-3	CATSSTSGRFTDTQYF	TGTGCCACCAGCTCCACTAGCGGGAGGTTCACAGATACGCAGTATTTT
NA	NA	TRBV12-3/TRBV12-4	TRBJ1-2	CASSLEGGGYTF	TGTGCCAGCAGTTTAGAGGGCGGTGGCTACACCTTC
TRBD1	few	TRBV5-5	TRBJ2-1	CASTWTGTSYNEQFF	TGTGCCAGCACATGGACAGGGACGAGCTACAATGAGCAGTTCTTC
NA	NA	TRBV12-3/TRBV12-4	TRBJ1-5	CASIQGTPRGNQPQHF	TGTGCCAGCATCCAAGGAACACCGCGGGGCAATCAGCCCCAGCATTTT
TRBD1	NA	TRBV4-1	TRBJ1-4	CASSQTPDRPNEKLFF	TGCGCCAGCAGCCAAACGCCGGACAGGCCTAATGAAAAACTGTTTTTT
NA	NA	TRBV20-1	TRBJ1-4	CSARDMAGKKLFF	TGCAGTGCTAGAGATATGGCAGGGAAGAAACTGTTTTTT
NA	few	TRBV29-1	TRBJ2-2	CSVGGRQTGELFF	TGCAGCGTTGGCGGACGGCAGACCGGGGAGCTGTTTTTT
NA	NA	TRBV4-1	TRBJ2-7	CASSPRDFDYEQYF	TGCGCCAGCAGCCCACGGGACTTCGATTACGAGCAGTACTTC
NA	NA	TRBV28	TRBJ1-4	CASSLHGTNEKLFF	TGTGCCAGCAGCCTACATGGGACTAATGAAAAACTGTTTTTT
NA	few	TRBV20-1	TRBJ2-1	CSARGVSGTPNEQFF	TGCAGTGCTAGAGGGGTTAGCGGAACCCCCAATGAGCAGTTCTTC
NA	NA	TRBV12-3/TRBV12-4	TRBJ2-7	CASSVGGWGAYEQYF	TGTGCCAGCAGCGTCGGGGGATGGGGGGCCTACGAGCAGTACTTC
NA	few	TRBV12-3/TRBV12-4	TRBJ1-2	CASGASNYGYTF	TGTGCCAGCGGGGCCTCTAACTATGGCTACACCTTC
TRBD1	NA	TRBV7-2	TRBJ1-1	CASSRYTGGAGMNTEAFF	TGTGCCAGCAGCCGATACACAGGGGGCGCAGGGATGAACACTGAAGCTTTCTTT
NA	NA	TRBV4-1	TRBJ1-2	CASSRTTGTGYGYTF	TGCGCCAGCAGCCGCACCACCGGGACTGGGTATGGCTACACCTTC
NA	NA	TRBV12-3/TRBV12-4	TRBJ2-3	CASSPTGTITDTQYF	TGTGCCAGCAGTCCGACCGGGACCATCACAGATACGCAGTATTTT
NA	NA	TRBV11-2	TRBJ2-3	CASSQTYSGADTQYF	TGTGCCAGCAGCCAAACCTACTCTGGGGCAGATACGCAGTATTTT
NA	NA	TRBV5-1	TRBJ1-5	CASSLGGGDQPQHF	TGCGCCAGCAGCTTAGGTGGAGGCGATCAGCCCCAGCATTTT
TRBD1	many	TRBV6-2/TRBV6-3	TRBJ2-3	CASGQGADTQYF	TGTGCCAGTGGACAGGGGGCAGATACGCAGTATTTT
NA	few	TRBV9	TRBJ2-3	CASSVGTAFTDTQYF	TGTGCCAGCAGCGTCGGGACCGCCTTCACAGATACGCAGTATTTT
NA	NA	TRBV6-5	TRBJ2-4	CASSTTVAENIQYF	TGTGCCAGCAGTACGACGGTGGCGGAGAACATTCAGTACTTC
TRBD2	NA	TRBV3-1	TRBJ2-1	CASSPVGGGANEQFF	TGTGCCAGCAGCCCTGTTGGCGGGGGGGCTAATGAGCAGTTCTTC
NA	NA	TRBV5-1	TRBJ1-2	CASSLQSSNYGYTF	TGCGCCAGCAGCTTACAGAGCTCTAACTATGGCTACACCTTC
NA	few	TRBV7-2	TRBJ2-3	CASSLEQGVWLYF	TGTGCCAGCAGCTTAGAGCAGGGAGTTTGGCTGTATTTT
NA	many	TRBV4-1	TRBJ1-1	CASSPDSLNTEAFF	TGCGCCAGCAGCCCGGACAGCTTGAACACTGAAGCTTTCTTT
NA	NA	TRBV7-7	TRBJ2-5	CASSRTDNGAQYF	TGTGCTAGCAGCCGGACGGATAATGGGGCCCAGTACTTC
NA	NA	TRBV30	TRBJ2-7	CAWTALGESSYEQYF	TGTGCCTGGACTGCGTTGGGGGAAAGCTCCTACGAGCAGTACTTC
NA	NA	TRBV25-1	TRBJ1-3	CASSEGHRNTIYF	TGTGCCAGCAGTGAGGGACACCGAAACACCATATATTTT
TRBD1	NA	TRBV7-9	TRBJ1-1	CASSTGQAAEAFF	TGTGCCAGCAGCACAGGACAGGCGGCCGAAGCTTTCTTT
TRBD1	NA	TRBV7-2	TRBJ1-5	CASSPRTGGDSNQPQHF	TGTGCCAGCAGCCCCAGGACAGGGGGAGATAGCAATCAGCCCCAGCATTTT
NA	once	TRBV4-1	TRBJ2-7	CASSRSGESDEQYF	TGTGCCAGCAGCCGGTCGGGGGAGTCGGACGAGCAGTACTTC
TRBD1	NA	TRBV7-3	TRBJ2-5	CASSFGTGNEQYF	TGTGCCAGCAGCTTTGGGACAGGCAATGAGCAGTACTTC
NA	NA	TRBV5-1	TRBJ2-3	CASSPTNVDTQYF	TGCGCCAGCAGCCCGACAAACGTAGATACGCAGTATTTT
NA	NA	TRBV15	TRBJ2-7	CATSRDRPGPSYEQYF	TGTGCCACCAGCAGAGATCGCCCAGGGCCTTCCTACGAGCAGTACTTC
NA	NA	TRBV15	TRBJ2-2	CATSTRRASVPRNTGELFF	TGTGCCACCAGCACCAGGCGGGCCAGCGTACCCAGGAACACCGGGGAGCTGTTTTTT
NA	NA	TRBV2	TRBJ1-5	CASSLGPPRPQHF	TGTGCCAGCAGTCTGGGACCGCCAAGGCCCCAGCATTTT
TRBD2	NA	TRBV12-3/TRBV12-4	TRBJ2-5	CASNPGRAGGETQYF	TGTGCCAGCAATCCGGGACGAGCGGGAGGAGAGACCCAGTACTTC
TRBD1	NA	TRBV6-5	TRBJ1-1	CASRATGVTEAFF	TGTGCCAGCAGAGCCACAGGGGTCACTGAAGCTTTCTTT
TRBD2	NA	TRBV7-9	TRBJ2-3	CASSVSGVPDTQYF	TGTGCCAGCAGCGTTAGCGGGGTCCCAGATACGCAGTATTTT
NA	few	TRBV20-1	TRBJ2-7	CSAAGASSYEQYF	TGCAGTGCTGCCGGGGCCTCCTCCTACGAGCAGTACTTC
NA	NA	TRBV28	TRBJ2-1	CASSLNGNNEQFF	TGTGCCAGCAGCCTCAACGGGAACAATGAGCAGTTCTTC